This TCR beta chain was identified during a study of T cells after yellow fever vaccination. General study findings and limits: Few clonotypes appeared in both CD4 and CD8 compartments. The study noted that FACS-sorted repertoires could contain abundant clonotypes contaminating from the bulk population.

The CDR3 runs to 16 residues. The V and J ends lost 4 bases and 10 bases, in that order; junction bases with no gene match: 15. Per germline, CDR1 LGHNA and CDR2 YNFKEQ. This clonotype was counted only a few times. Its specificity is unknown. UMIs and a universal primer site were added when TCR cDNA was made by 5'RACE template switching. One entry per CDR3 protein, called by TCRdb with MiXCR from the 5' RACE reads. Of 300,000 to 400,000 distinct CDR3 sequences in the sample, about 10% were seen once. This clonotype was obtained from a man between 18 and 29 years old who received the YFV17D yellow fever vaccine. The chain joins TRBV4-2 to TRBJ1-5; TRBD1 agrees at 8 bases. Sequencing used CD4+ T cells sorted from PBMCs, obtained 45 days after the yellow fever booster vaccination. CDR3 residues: CASSRGQGGEMGPQHF. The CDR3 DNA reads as TGTGCCAGCAGCCGAGGACAGGGTGGGGAAATGGGACCCCAGCATTTT.